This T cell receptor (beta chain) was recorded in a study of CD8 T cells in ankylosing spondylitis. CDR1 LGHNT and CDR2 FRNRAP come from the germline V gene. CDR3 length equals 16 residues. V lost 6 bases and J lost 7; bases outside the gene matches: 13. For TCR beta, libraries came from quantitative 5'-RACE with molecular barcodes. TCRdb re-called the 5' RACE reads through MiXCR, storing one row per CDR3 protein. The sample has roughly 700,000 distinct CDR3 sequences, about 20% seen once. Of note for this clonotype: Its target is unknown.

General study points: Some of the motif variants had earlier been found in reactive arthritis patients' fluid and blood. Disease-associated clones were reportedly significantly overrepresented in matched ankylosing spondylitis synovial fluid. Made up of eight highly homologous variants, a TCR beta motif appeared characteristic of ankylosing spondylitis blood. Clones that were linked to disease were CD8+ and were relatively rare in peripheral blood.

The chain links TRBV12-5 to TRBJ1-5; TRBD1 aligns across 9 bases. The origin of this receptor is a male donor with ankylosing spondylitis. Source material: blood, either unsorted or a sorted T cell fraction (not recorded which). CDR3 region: CASGPEPGQGGQPQHF. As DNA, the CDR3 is TGTGCTAGTGGACCAGAACCGGGACAGGGAGGCCAGCCCCAGCATTTT.